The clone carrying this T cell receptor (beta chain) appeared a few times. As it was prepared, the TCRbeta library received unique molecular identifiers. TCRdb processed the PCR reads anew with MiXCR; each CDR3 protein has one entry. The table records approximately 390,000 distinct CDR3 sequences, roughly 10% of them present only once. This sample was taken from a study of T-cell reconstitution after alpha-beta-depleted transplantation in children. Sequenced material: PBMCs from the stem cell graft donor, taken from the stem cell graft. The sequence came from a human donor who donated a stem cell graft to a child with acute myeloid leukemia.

CDR3 bases: TGTGCCAGCAGTGCCACTAGCGGGAGGGCCGCGGATACGCAGTATTTT. Translation: CASSATSGRAADTQYF. The V call is TRBV6-1, the J call TRBJ2-3; 13 bases line up with TRBD2. Germline values: CDR1 MNHNS, CDR2 SASEGT. With 4 bases clipped from V and 6 bases from J, the junction kept 7 bases outside the gene matches. This CDR3 is 16 amino acids long.